This T cell receptor (beta chain) stems from a study of T cell repertoires in cytomegalovirus infection (dated by TCRdb to between 2018 and 2021). Study-wide context: Peptide stimulations targeted recently identified HLA-C-restricted CMV epitopes, whose presentation resists viral immunomodulation, together with well-studied HLA-B-restricted epitopes. Donor HLA type was relevant to the analysis, because carriage of CMV infection together with the matching HLA type was indicated by public TCR beta signatures. The research as a whole found: In the ex vivo response, HLA-C-restricted CMV-specific TCR beta clonotypes were dominant, and in two of eight donors the single most frequent clonotype came from this HLA-C-restricted group. Cumulative frequency of public TCR beta family members discriminated carriers of CMV infection plus the relevant HLA type in this cohort and an independent 352-donor cohort.

As to this clonotype: Its antigen is unknown. It has no much larger one-base neighbor in the sample; base qualities were not kept.

V and J lose 6 bases and 11 bases, and a span of 22 bases separates them. The germline V gene encodes CDR1 MDHEN and CDR2 SYDVKM. CDR3 length: 14 amino acids, cysteine to phenylalanine. Left in the record is the CDR3 DNA by itself, 42 bases read in frame from the first base. What this sample's treatment or condition label stands for: in vitro stimulation with specific CMV peptide epitopes to enrich CMV-specific T cells. Instrument on record: Illumina HiSeq 1500. The public sequencing data were trimmed at Q25 with fastp and processed into clonotypes with MiXCR by TCRdb, which kept only in-frame beta chains. Rows with one shared CDR3 protein collapse into an entry with the most common genes and DNA. The sample table shows about 270,000 distinct CDR3 sequences, and less than 25% are seen once. Approximately 19% of the sample belongs to the ten largest clones.

The sample was cultured PBMCs, taken from culture after CMV antigen stimulation. This clonotype was sampled from a human donor in good health (CMV status not recorded). Some clones in this sample may be carry-over from other donors' samples. The sequence is built from TRBV28 and TRBJ1-1; TRBD1 is a weak D gene call, 5 bases matching. Here is the DNA: TGTGCCAGCAGCCCCCCAGGTGGGACCCTGAGGGCTTTCTTT. This translates into CASSPPGGTLRAFF.